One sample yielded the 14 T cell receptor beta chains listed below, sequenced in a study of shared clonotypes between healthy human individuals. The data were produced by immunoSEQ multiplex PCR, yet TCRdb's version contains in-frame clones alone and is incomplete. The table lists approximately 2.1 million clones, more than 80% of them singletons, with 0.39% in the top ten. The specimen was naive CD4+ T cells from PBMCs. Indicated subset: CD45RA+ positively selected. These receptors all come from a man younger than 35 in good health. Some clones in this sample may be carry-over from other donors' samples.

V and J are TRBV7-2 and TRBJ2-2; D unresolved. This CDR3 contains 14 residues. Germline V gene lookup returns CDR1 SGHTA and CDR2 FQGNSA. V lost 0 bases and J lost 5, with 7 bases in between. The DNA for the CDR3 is TGTGCCAGCAGCTTAGCACTGCCTACCGGGGAGCTGTTTTTT. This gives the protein CASSLALPTGELFF. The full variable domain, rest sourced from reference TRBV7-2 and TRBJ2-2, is GAGVSQSPSNKVTEKGKDVELRCDPISGHTALYWYRQSLGQGLEFLIYFQGNSAPDKSGLPSDRFSAERTGGSVSTLTIQRTQQEDSAVYLCASSLALPTGELFFGEGSRLTVL.

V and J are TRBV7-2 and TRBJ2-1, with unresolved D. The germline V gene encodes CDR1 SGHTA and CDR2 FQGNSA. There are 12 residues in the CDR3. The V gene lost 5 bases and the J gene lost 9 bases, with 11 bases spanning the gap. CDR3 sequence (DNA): TGTGCCAGCAGCAAAAAAACGGGTGAGCAGTTCTTC. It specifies CASSKKTGEQFF.

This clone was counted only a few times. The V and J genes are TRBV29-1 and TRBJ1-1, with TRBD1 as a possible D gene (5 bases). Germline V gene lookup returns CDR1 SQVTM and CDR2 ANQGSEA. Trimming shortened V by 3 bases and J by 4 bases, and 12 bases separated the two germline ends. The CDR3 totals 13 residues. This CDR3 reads CSVDPYQGTEAFF. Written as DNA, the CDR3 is TGCAGCGTTGACCCATATCAGGGCACTGAAGCTTTCTTT.

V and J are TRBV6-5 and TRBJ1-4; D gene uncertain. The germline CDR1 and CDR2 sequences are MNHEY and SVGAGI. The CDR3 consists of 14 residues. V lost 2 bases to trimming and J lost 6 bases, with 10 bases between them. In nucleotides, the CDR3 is TGTGCCAGCAGTTACGATTCCCGTCATGAAAAACTGTTTTTT. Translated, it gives CASSYDSRHEKLFF.

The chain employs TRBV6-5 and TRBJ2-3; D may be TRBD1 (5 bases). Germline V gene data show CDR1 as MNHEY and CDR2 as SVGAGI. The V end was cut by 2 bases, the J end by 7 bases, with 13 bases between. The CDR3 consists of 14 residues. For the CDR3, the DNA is TGTGCCAGCAGTTACGATAGGGGCGAGAATACGCAGTATTTT. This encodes CASSYDRGENTQYF.

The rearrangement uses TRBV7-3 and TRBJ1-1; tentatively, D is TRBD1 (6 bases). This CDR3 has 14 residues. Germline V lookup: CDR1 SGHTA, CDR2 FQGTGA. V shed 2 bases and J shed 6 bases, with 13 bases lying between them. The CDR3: CASSLLGGQSEAFF. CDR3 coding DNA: TGTGCCAGCAGCTTATTGGGGGGACAATCTGAAGCTTTCTTT. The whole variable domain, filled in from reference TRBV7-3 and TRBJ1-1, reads GAGVSQTPSNKVTEKGKYVELRCDPISGHTALYWYRQSLGQGPEFLIYFQGTGAADDSGLPNDRFFAVRPEGSVSTLKIQRTERGDSAVYLCASSLLGGQSEAFFGQGTRLTVV.

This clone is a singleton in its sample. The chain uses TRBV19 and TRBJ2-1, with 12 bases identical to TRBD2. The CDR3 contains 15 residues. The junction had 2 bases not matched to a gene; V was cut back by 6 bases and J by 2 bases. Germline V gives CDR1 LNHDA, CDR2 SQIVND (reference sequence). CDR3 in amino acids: CASSRTSGTYNEQFF. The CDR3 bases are TGTGCCAGTAGCAGGACTAGCGGGACCTACAATGAGCAGTTCTTC.

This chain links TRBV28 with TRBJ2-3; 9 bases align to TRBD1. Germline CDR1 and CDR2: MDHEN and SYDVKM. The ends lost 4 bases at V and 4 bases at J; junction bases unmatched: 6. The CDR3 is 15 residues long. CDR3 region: CASSSPGTGPDTQYF. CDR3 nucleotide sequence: TGTGCCAGCAGTTCCCCCGGGACAGGGCCAGATACGCAGTATTTT.

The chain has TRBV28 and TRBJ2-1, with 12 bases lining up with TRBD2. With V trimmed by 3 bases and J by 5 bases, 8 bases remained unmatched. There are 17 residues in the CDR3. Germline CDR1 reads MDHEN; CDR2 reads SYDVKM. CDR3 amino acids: CASSFEITSGRNNEQFF. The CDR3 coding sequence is TGTGCCAGCAGTTTTGAGATTACTAGCGGGAGGAACAATGAGCAGTTCTTC.

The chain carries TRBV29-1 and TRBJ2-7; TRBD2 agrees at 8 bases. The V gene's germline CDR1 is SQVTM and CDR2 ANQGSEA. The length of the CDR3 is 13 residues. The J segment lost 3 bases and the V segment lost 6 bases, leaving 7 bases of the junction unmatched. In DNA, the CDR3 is TGCAGCGTGATTCTGACTAGCGACTACGAGCAGTACTTC. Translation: CSVILTSDYEQYF.

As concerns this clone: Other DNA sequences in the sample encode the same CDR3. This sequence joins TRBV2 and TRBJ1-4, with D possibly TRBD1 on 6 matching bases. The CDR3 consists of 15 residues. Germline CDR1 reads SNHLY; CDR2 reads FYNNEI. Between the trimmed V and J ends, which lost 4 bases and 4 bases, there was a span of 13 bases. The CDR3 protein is CASSAFGGGNEKLFF. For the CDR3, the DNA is TGTGCCAGCAGTGCTTTCGGGGGCGGTAATGAAAAACTGTTTTTT. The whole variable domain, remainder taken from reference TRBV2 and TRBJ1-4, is EPEVTQTPSHQVTQMGQEVILRCVPISNHLYFYWYRQILGQKVEFLVSFYNNEISEKSEIFDDQFSVERPDGSNFTLKIRSTKLEDSAMYFCASSAFGGGNEKLFFGSGTQLSVL.

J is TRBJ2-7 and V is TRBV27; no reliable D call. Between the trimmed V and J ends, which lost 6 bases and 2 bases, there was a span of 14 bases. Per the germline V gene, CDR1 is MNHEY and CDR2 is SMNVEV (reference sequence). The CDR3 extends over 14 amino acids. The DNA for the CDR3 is TGTGCCAGCAGCATTGGAGTAGGGCCCTACGAGCAGTACTTC. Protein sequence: CASSIGVGPYEQYF.

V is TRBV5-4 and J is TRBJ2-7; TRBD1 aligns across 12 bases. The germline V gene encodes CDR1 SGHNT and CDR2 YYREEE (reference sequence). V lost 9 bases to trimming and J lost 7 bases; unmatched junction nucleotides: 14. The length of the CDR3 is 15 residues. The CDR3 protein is CANPTGTGGAWEQYF. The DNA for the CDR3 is TGTGCCAACCCAACGGGGACAGGGGGCGCGTGGGAGCAGTACTTC.

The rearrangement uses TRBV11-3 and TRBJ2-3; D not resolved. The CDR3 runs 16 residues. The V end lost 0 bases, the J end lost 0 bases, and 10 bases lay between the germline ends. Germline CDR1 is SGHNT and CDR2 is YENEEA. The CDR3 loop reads CASSLDMASSTDTQYF. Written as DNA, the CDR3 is TGTGCCAGCAGCTTAGATATGGCGTCTAGCACAGATACGCAGTATTTT.